These 4 T cell receptor beta chains were all obtained from the same sample, sequenced in a study of blood T cell repertoires in COVID-19. The table came from immunoSEQ multiplex PCR; TCRdb's copy has only in-frame clones and leaves some out. The profile shows fewer than 300,000 clones, just over 85% of them singletons. Input material: PBMCs or T cells enriched from blood (not recorded which). The receptors were sampled from a man between 18 and 35 years old who had recovered from COVID-19.

The gene calls are TRBV6-1 and TRBJ2-6; D not resolved. Looked up from germline, CDR1 is MNHNS and CDR2 is SASEGT. This CDR3 has 19 amino acids. Trimming took 0 bases from V and 0 from J, leaving 15 bases between them. The CDR3 coding sequence is TGTGCCAGCAGTGAAGCTGGATTAGCCTTCCTCTCTGGGGCCAACGTCCTGACTTTC. This codes for CASSEAGLAFLSGANVLTF.

This chain connects TRBV12-3 or TRBV12-4 to TRBJ2-2; 7 nucleotides agree with TRBD1. With V trimmed by 6 bases and J by 4 bases, 2 bases remained unmatched. This CDR3 spans 13 amino acids. CDR3 amino acids: CASSRGSTGELFF. The CDR3 nucleotides are TGTGCCAGCAGCAGGGGGAGCACCGGGGAGCTGTTTTTT.

V usage is TRBV11-3 and J usage is TRBJ2-3, with 11 positions matching TRBD2. CDR1 is SGHNT, CDR2 YENEEA, per germline. J was trimmed by 0 bases and V by 4 bases; bases with no gene match: 9. The CDR3 totals 18 residues. The CDR3 DNA sequence: TGTGCCAGCAGCTCATGGGTACTAGCGGGAGCTAGCACAGATACGCAGTATTTT. Protein: CASSSWVLAGASTDTQYF.

A word on this clone: The same CDR3 also results from other DNA sequences found in this sample. This chain joins TRBV12-3 or TRBV12-4 and TRBJ2-7; D unclear. Trimming shortened V by 2 bases and J by 6 bases, and 11 bases separated the two germline ends. The CDR3 sequence is 13 residues long. The CDR3 loop reads CASSLRGSGEQYF. CDR3 coding DNA: TGTGCCAGCAGTTTAAGAGGTTCGGGCGAGCAGTACTTC.